The sequence of this T cell receptor beta chain was determined in a study of T cells in narcolepsy (dated by TCRdb to about 2018). A note on the overall study: Healthy control donors were enrolled in the study alongside patients who had narcolepsy type 1 or type 2 (NT1, NT2). Autoreactive T cells targeting hypocretin neuron self-antigens (hypocretin, TRIB2) were sought in narcolepsy patients, and TCR Vbeta sequencing was used to track clonotypes in blood and CSF.

With respect to this clone: It lacks a known antigen. One base away there is no much larger clone; base qualities are not given.

Library method: the immunoSEQ multiplex PCR assay. TCRdb re-hosts the immuneACCESS table, in-frame sequences only. Its copies lack some clones; in the studies checked, an unresolved V gene accounts for under half of them, and the cause for the rest is not known. In all, the sample holds roughly 24,000 clones, and about four fifths of those were seen once. Clones ranked in the top ten supply approximately 1.1% of the sample. The germline V gene (reference sequence) specifies SEHNR as CDR1 and FQNEAQ as CDR2. Trimming costs V 2 bases and J 4 bases, and their ends lie 11 bases apart. The CDR3 runs 14 residues from the cysteine to the phenylalanine. Only the CDR3 DNA stays, 42 bases, in frame from base 1. The study at large found these results: Numbers of sequenced blood memory CD4+ clonotypes were comparable, with averages of approximately 39,000 in patients and about 35,000 in controls. Autoreactive clonotypes were reported to be detected serially in the blood of the same patients and of different patients, but not in the blood of healthy controls. In plots comparing CSF and blood CD4+ T cell clonotypes from the same patient, HCRT-specific and TRIB2-specific autoreactive clonotypes were highlighted. No sequences matching autoreactive T cell clones were contained in some blood memory CD4+ repertoires from patients and controls.

Memory CD4+ T cells were sorted ex vivo from peripheral blood of narcolepsy patients and healthy controls for TCR Vbeta sequencing. The source of this sequence is a human donor in good health. The receptor chain draws on TRBV7-9 and TRBJ1-2, with the D gene not confidently named. Sequencing input: memory (CD45RA-) CD4+ T cells from blood. The cell subset or site label here, explained by the study, means: memory T cells sorted ex vivo from peripheral blood. In nucleotide form, the sequence is TGTGCCAGCAGCTTACGAGGGAATGGCTATGGCTACACCTTC. The encoded protein is CASSLRGNGYGYTF.